A single sample is the source of the 20 T cell receptor beta chains below, sequenced in a study of T cells in Graves' hyperthyroidism and ophthalmopathy (dated by TCRdb to between 2017 and 2020). Libraries were built with multiplex PCR. Sequencing instrument: Illumina HiSeq 2000. The TCR beta CDR3 regions were amplified from RNA transcripts. The TCR CDR3 was subjected to a first round of RT-PCR using the HTBI primer set and the Qiagen OneStep RT-PCR kit. The raw public data were reprocessed by TCRdb itself: fastp quality trimming at Q25, MiXCR clonotype calling, in-frame beta chains only. Identical CDR3 proteins give one entry, which carries the most common genes and DNA. Counted in this sample were 300,000 to 450,000 distinct CDR3 sequences; approximately 13% of them appeared once. The ten biggest clones cover less than 25% of the sample. The sequencing sample was made of blood. The origin of the receptors is a man aged 25 to 40 with Graves' hyperthyroidism that later progressed to Graves' ophthalmopathy.

The chain uses TRBV20-1 and TRBJ2-7; TRBD2 is a possible D gene (5 bases). Germline V gives CDR1 DFQATT, CDR2 SNEGSKA (reference sequence). Between the trimmed V and J ends, which lost 5 bases and 3 bases, there was a span of 8 bases. There are 11 residues in the CDR3. CDR3: CSAPGFYEQYF. In DNA form, the CDR3 reads TGCAGTGCTCCGGGGTTCTACGAGCAGTACTTC.

This clonotype was recorded a few times. This chain uses TRBV10-3 with TRBJ1-2; 9 bases are a match to TRBD1. Germline V gene sequence: CDR1 ENHRY, CDR2 SYGVKD. CDR3 size: 14 residues. The trim removed 7 bases at V and 7 bases at J, leaving 10 bases unmatched. In DNA, the CDR3 is TGTGCCATCAACCTGCCGAACAGGGGGCCTGGCTACACCTTC. Protein sequence: CAINLPNRGPGYTF.

CDR3 region: CASSARGLVFSGANVLTF. CDR3 in DNA: TGTGCCAGCAGCGCTCGGGGACTAGTCTTCTCTGGGGCCAACGTCCTGACTTTC. This chain connects TRBV6-2 or TRBV6-3 to TRBJ2-6, with 8 bases that match TRBD2. The CDR3 spans 18 residues. V shed 6 bases, J shed 0 bases, and the junction held 10 bases outside the gene matches. Germline CDR1 reads MNHEY; CDR2 reads SVGEGT.

This clonotype showed up just a few times. The chain is built from TRBV7-2 and TRBJ2-7, with 10 bases fitting TRBD2. Germline V gene sequence: CDR1 SGHTA, CDR2 FQGNSA. This CDR3 comprises 15 residues. The trim removed 4 bases at V and 4 bases at J, leaving 7 bases unmatched. CDR3: CASSSVAGGGYEQYF. Here the CDR3 DNA reads TGTGCCAGCAGCTCCGTAGCGGGGGGCGGTTACGAGCAGTACTTC.

This clonotype has ten or more counts. The CDR3 spells CASSSLGSTNEKLFF. CDR3 nucleotide sequence: TGCGCCAGCAGCTCCCTCGGGTCAACTAATGAAAAACTGTTTTTT. The chain is built from TRBV5-1 and TRBJ1-4, with D unresolved. V lost 3 bases, J lost 0 bases, and 9 bases lay in between. Per the germline V gene, CDR1 is SGHRS and CDR2 is YFSETQ. The CDR3 spans 15 residues.

The chain recombines TRBV13 with TRBJ2-5; the match to TRBD1 covers 7 bases. The J segment lost 2 bases and the V segment lost 0 bases, leaving 3 bases of the junction unmatched. Germline V CDR1 and CDR2: PRHDT, FYEKMQ (reference sequence). The CDR3 has 15 residues. This CDR3 is CASSLGDRSQETQYF. In DNA, the CDR3 is TGTGCCAGCAGCTTAGGGGACAGGTCGCAAGAGACCCAGTACTTC.

There are many counts of this clonotype. The genes are TRBV20-1 and TRBJ2-7; D is uncertain. Germline values: CDR1 DFQATT, CDR2 SNEGSKA (reference sequence). The CDR3 runs 18 residues. With 0 bases removed from V and 0 bases from J, the gap between germline ends came to 21 bases. CDR3 nucleotides: TGCAGTGCTAGAGATCATCCCTCCGCTTGGGCCCTCTCCTACGAGCAGTACTTC. Protein product: CSARDHPSAWALSYEQYF.

This clonotype was picked up many times. The CDR3, as DNA: TGTGCCAGCAGTTTAGGGGCGGCCCGGGAAGCTTTCTTT. This encodes CASSLGAAREAFF. The V call is TRBV28, the J call TRBJ1-1; possibly TRBD1 for D (5 bases). Germline V gene lookup returns CDR1 MDHEN and CDR2 SYDVKM. The CDR3 runs to 13 residues. Trimming took 2 bases from V and 8 from J, leaving 12 bases between them.

The chain couples TRBV4-1 to TRBJ2-7; D ambiguous. CDR1 and CDR2 (germline): MGHRA, YSYEKL. The CDR3 extends over 14 amino acids. V was trimmed by 0 bases and J by 4 bases, leaving 10 bases between them. CDR3: CASSQDPGGYEQYF. The CDR3 DNA sequence: TGCGCCAGCAGCCAAGATCCGGGCGGATACGAGCAGTACTTC.

This clonotype was counted at least ten times. The chain recombines TRBV2 with TRBJ1-1; 7 positions agree with TRBD1. After removal of 6 bases from V and 1 base from J, the junction contained 8 bases not matched to a gene. The germline V gene has CDR1 SNHLY and CDR2 FYNNEI. The CDR3 runs 15 residues. The CDR3 DNA sequence: TGTGCCAGCAGATGGGACAGCTGGGCGAACACTGAAGCTTTCTTT. It is translated as CASRWDSWANTEAFF.

This clonotype showed up many times. The CDR3 loop is CSAREGAGTGNTEAFF. CDR3 coding DNA: TGCAGTGCTCGGGAGGGGGCCGGGACGGGGAACACTGAAGCTTTCTTT. J is TRBJ1-1 and V is TRBV20-1; 7 bases line up with TRBD1. V dropped 5 bases and J dropped 1; count of bases not matched to a gene: 13. The CDR3 loop spans 16 amino acids. CDR1 is DFQATT, CDR2 SNEGSKA, per germline (reference sequence).

CDR3 nucleotide sequence: TGTGCTAGTGGGCCCCCGGGACTAGCGGGGGGCCTCCAAGAGACCCAGTACTTC. This sequence encodes CASGPPGLAGGLQETQYF. The V gene is TRBV12-5, the J gene TRBJ2-5; 15 bases map to TRBD2. The CDR3 length is 18 residues. V shed 6 bases and J 1 base; nucleotides not matched to a gene: 9. Germline V gene lookup returns CDR1 LGHNT and CDR2 FRNRAP. Supplemented by reference TRBV12-5 and TRBJ2-5, the full variable domain reads DARVTQTPRHKVTEMGQEVTMRCQPILGHNTVFWYRQTMMQGLELLAYFRNRAPLDDSGMPKDRFSAEMPDATLATLKIQPSEPRDSAVYFCASGPPGLAGGLQETQYFGPGTRLLVL.

In this sample, this clonotype turned up a few times. V is TRBV7-9 and J is TRBJ1-2; a weak D match, TRBD1 (5 bases). CDR1 and CDR2 from the germline V gene are SEHNR and FQNEAQ (reference sequence). Trimming removed 5 bases at V and 7 bases at J, with 20 bases between. The length of the CDR3 is 15 residues. CDR3 in amino acids: CASSNPGGGEAGYTF. The CDR3 nucleotides are TGTGCCAGCAGCAATCCTGGCGGAGGGGAGGCTGGCTACACCTTC.

This clonotype was counted ten times or more. The V and J genes are TRBV5-1 and TRBJ2-5; D perhaps matches TRBD1 (5 bases). Germline CDR1 is SGHRS and CDR2 is YFSETQ. The CDR3 covers 13 residues. V lost 4 bases, J lost 4 bases, and 11 bases lay in between. CDR3 bases: TGCGCCAGCAGCCCCGGACACGGAGAGACCCAGTACTTC. Its protein product is CASSPGHGETQYF. Variable domain in full (rest from reference TRBV5-1 and TRBJ2-5): KAGVTQTPRYLIKTRGQQVTLSCSPISGHRSVSWYQQTPGQGLQFLFEYFSETQRNKGNFPGRFSGRQFSNSRSEMNVSTLELGDSALYLCASSPGHGETQYFGPGTRLLVL.

Notes on this clonotype: The final CDR3 position lacks the conserved phenylalanine or tryptophan, pointing to a likely read error. The chain carries TRBV12-3 or TRBV12-4 and TRBJ1-2; D is undetermined. There are 14 residues in the CDR3. V shed 2 bases and J shed 5 bases, with 12 bases lying between them. DNA for the CDR3: TGTGCCAGCAGTTTAAACAGTCTAGGGTATGGCTACACCTCC. Residues: CASSLNSLGYGYTS.

This clonotype was recorded at least ten times. The chain couples TRBV11-3 to TRBJ1-1; D unclear. The CDR3 runs to 11 residues. V lost 5 bases, J lost 9 bases, and 10 bases lay in between. Germline values: CDR1 SGHNT, CDR2 YENEEA. In DNA, the CDR3 is TGTGCCAGCAGCCCCGGTCCACAAGCTTTCTTT. Protein product: CASSPGPQAFF.

This clonotype was counted a few times. This rearrangement joins TRBV7-6 to TRBJ2-2; possible D gene TRBD2, 7 bases. Germline values: CDR1 SGHVS, CDR2 FNYEAQ. The CDR3 runs 16 residues. The V end was cut by 5 bases, the J end by 1 base, with 14 bases between. Here the CDR3 reads CASSPRGGLNTGELFF. CDR3 DNA: TGTGCCAGCAGCCCAAGGGGGGGTTTGAACACCGGGGAGCTGTTTTTT.

In its sample, this clonotype was seen once. The chain combines TRBV20-1 with TRBJ1-5; 7 bases are a match to TRBD1. The CDR3 loop spans 14 amino acids. Germline V gene sequence: CDR1 DFQATT, CDR2 SNEGSKA (reference sequence). The junction had 4 bases not matched to a gene; V was cut back by 1 base and J by 4 bases. As DNA, the CDR3 is TGCAGTGCTAGAGTCGGGACAGAAAATCAGCCCCAGCATTTT. It codes for CSARVGTENQPQHF.

The chain combines TRBV19 with TRBJ2-7; D tentatively fits TRBD1 or TRBD2 (5 bases each). Germline V CDR1 and CDR2: LNHDA, SQIVND (reference sequence). V was cut by 10 bases and J by 5 bases, with 18 bases left in between. The length of the CDR3 is 13 residues. CDR3 sequence (DNA): TGTGCCATTTCCAGGGACCCCTGGGACGAGCAGTACTTC. This translates into CAISRDPWDEQYF. Variable domain in full (rest from reference TRBV19 and TRBJ2-7): DGGITQSPKYLFRKEGQNVTLSCEQNLNHDAMYWYRQDPGQGLRLIYYSQIVNDFQKGDIAEGYSVSREKKESFPLTVTSAQKNPTAFYLCAISRDPWDEQYFGPGTRLTVT.

This clonotype occurred many times. The gene calls are TRBV20-1 and TRBJ1-4; D ambiguous. Between the trimmed V and J ends, which lost 6 bases and 4 bases, there was a span of 12 bases. This CDR3 comprises 13 residues. CDR1 and CDR2 from the germline V gene are DFQATT and SNEGSKA (reference sequence). Here the CDR3 DNA reads TGCAGTGCCCAGGAGGGCCATAATGAAAAACTGTTTTTT. This translates into CSAQEGHNEKLFF.